This T cell receptor beta chain was profiled in a study of T cells in localized non-small cell lung cancer. Trimming stripped 8 bases from V and 5 bases from J, with 18 bases between. Germline loops: CDR1 SGHAT, CDR2 FQDESV (reference sequence). The CDR3 runs to 15 residues. Assay used: immunoSEQ multiplex PCR; TCRdb lists only in-frame clones, some missing. In the table there are about 59,000 clones, around 90% of which are singletons. The chain carries TRBV11-1 and TRBJ2-2; possibly TRBD2 for D (6 bases). This TCR came from a man between 40 and 70 years old with stage I squamous cell lung carcinoma. Sample: peripheral blood, taken before any cancer treatment. The CDR3 region is CASGEEQVGTGELFF. The CDR3 DNA is TGTGCCAGCGGGGAGGAACAAGTCGGTACCGGGGAGCTGTTTTTT.